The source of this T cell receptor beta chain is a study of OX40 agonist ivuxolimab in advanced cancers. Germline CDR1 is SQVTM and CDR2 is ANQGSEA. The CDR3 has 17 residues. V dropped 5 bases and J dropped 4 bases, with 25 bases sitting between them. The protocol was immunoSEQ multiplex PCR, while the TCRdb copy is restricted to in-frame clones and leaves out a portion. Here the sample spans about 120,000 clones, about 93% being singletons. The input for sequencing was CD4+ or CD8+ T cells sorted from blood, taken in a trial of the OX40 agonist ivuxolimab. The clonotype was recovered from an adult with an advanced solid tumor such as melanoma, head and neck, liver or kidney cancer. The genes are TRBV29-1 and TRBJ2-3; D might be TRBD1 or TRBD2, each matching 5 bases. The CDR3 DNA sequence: TGCAGCGTTAAAAACCCCATAGAGGGGAAGGGCGCAGATACGCAGTATTTT. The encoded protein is CSVKNPIEGKGADTQYF.